This T cell receptor beta chain is from a study of T cells in Graves' hyperthyroidism and ophthalmopathy. Points from the study as a whole: The majority of expanded thyroid clonotypes above 0.001 also appeared in blood.

TCR beta CDR3 sequences were amplified from RNA transcripts. A first-round RT-PCR of the TCR CDR3 used the HTBI primer set. TCRdb processed the multiplex PCR reads anew with MiXCR; each CDR3 protein has one entry. The table lists under 800,000 distinct CDR3 sequences, around 13% of them singletons. If no ophthalmopathy progression occurred within 18 months, Graves' hyperthyroidism was stable. A word on this clonotype: Its antigen remains unknown.

Specimen: blood. This TCR came from a woman aged 18-29 years with Graves' hyperthyroidism.

In DNA, the CDR3 is TGTGCCAGCAACGCTGGGGCCAACGTCCTGACTTTC. Encoded protein: CASNAGANVLTF. The chain joins TRBV5-4 to TRBJ2-6; D is unclear. CDR1 is SGHNT and CDR2 is YYREEE in the germline V gene (reference sequence). Trimming left V 6 bases short and J 2 bases short, with 3 bases between. The CDR3 consists of 12 residues.